This TCR beta chain was sequenced in a study of T cell responses to AZD1222 COVID-19 vaccine. Measured with immunoSEQ multiplex PCR; TCRdb has only the in-frame clones, and not every one. This sample has 110,000 or so clones; 70% to 90% occur once, and the top ten carry roughly 6.7%. The table lists this clone with a count of one. The ends were cut back, 6 bases at V and 9 bases at J, with 9 bases in the middle. Germline CDR1 SNHLY, CDR2 FYNNEI. The CDR3 runs 11 residues. The sample was peripheral blood, taken 28 days after the second AZD1222 dose. The chain couples TRBV2 to TRBJ2-1; possible D gene TRBD2, 5 bases. The receptor comes from an adult who received the AZD1222 COVID-19 vaccine. The DNA for the CDR3 is TGTGCCAGCAGGGCGGGCCCTGAGCAGTTCTTC. As protein: CASRAGPEQFF.